The rows below give T cell receptor beta chains drawn from one sample of a study of identical twins. TCRdb fed the 5' RACE reads into MiXCR, producing one record per CDR3 protein. This sample has hundreds of thousands of distinct CDR3 sequences, with 7.5% found just once. These data are also associated with another study on yellow fever vaccine responses in identical twins.

Source material: CD8+ T cells sorted from blood. The receptor source for this set is a woman aged 18-35 years in good health. Both conserved end residues are part of each CDR3. D genes are given only for firm matches. A row's size may be missing; if present it is once, few, many or a size class.

V gene	J gene	clone size	D gene	CDR3 protein	CDR3 DNA
TRBV4-1	TRBJ2-3	.	.	CASSQDLPPTQYF	TGCGCCAGCAGCCAAGATCTTCCGCCTACGCAGTATTTT
TRBV7-9	TRBJ2-5	many	TRBD2	CASSSTRLALQETQYF	TGTGCCAGCAGCTCAACCCGACTAGCGTTACAAGAGACCCAGTACTTC
TRBV5-6	TRBJ1-2	many	TRBD1	CASSLKTGMNYGYTF	TGTGCCAGCAGCCTAAAGACAGGGATGAACTATGGCTACACCTTC
TRBV4-2	TRBJ2-5	few	TRBD2	CASSQGERLAGQETQYF	TGTGCCAGCAGCCAGGGGGAAAGACTAGCGGGCCAAGAGACCCAGTACTTC
TRBV6-1	TRBJ1-3	many	.	CASSLTGASGNTIYF	TGTGCCAGCAGTCTAACCGGGGCCAGCGGAAACACCATATATTTT
TRBV12-3/TRBV12-4	TRBJ1-1	many	.	CASSLGLEAFF	TGTGCCAGCAGTTTAGGGCTAGAAGCTTTCTTT
TRBV18	TRBJ2-5	few	.	CASSPAGWETQYF	TGTGCCAGCTCACCAGCGGGTTGGGAGACCCAGTACTTC
TRBV5-8	TRBJ1-5	many	.	CASSDNQPQHF	TGTGCCAGCAGCGACAATCAGCCCCAGCATTTT
TRBV5-6	TRBJ2-1	many	TRBD2	CASSTGTKVDEQFF	TGTGCCAGCAGCACCGGGACTAAGGTCGATGAGCAGTTCTTC
TRBV27	TRBJ2-1	many	.	CASSFGSSSYNEQFF	TGTGCCAGCAGTTTCGGCTCAAGCTCCTACAATGAGCAGTTCTTC
TRBV27	TRBJ2-7	.	TRBD1	CASRQTGSSYEQYF	TGTGCCAGCAGACAGACAGGGAGCTCCTACGAGCAGTACTTC
TRBV12-3/TRBV12-4	TRBJ1-1	many	.	CATRALEAFF	TGTGCCACCAGGGCTTTGGAAGCTTTCTTT
TRBV12-3/TRBV12-4	TRBJ2-1	few	.	CASSYVAPSSYNEQFF	TGTGCCAGCAGTTATGTAGCGCCGAGCTCCTACAATGAGCAGTTCTTC
TRBV13	TRBJ2-1	.	TRBD2	CASSTRTSGTSYNEQFF	TGTGCCAGCAGCACCCGGACTAGCGGGACCTCCTACAATGAGCAGTTCTTC
TRBV7-8	TRBJ2-3	.	TRBD1	CASSFRDRVPDTQYF	TGTGCCAGCAGCTTCCGTGACAGGGTCCCAGATACGCAGTATTTT
TRBV6-1	TRBJ2-1	many	.	CASILDGGSSYNEQFF	TGTGCCAGCATTCTTGACGGGGGCTCGTCCTACAATGAGCAGTTCTTC
TRBV28	TRBJ1-6	.	.	CASSLGTISPLHF	TGTGCCAGCAGCCTCGGGACGATCTCACCCCTCCACTTT
TRBV12-3/TRBV12-4	TRBJ2-2	many	TRBD2	CASGWDYSNTGELFF	TGTGCCAGCGGATGGGACTATTCGAACACCGGGGAGCTGTTTTTT
TRBV6-1	TRBJ2-1	few	.	CASSELGIYEQFF	TGTGCCAGCAGTGAACTCGGCATCTATGAGCAGTTCTTC
TRBV11-3	TRBJ1-2	few	TRBD1	CASSSGQGSGYGYTF	TGTGCCAGCAGCTCAGGACAGGGATCAGGGTATGGCTACACCTTC
TRBV19	TRBJ1-2	.	.	CASSPTASYGYTF	TGTGCCAGTAGTCCGACGGCTTCCTATGGCTACACCTTC
TRBV29-1	TRBJ2-5	.	TRBD2	CSGGTSRETQYF	TGCAGCGGGGGGACTAGCCGAGAGACCCAGTACTTC
TRBV29-1	TRBJ1-2	many	.	CSVPGDSRVPEGYTF	TGCAGCGTCCCGGGGGACTCCAGGGTACCTGAGGGCTACACCTTC
TRBV20-1	TRBJ2-1	many	.	CSASPNNEQFF	TGCAGTGCTAGCCCTAACAATGAGCAGTTCTTC
TRBV21-1	TRBJ2-7	many	.	CASSIPLYEQYF	TGTGCCAGCAGCATCCCTTTATACGAGCAGTACTTC
TRBV4-1	TRBJ2-7	.	TRBD1	CASSPSGTGYYEQYF	TGCGCCAGCAGCCCTTCCGGGACAGGGTACTACGAGCAGTACTTC
TRBV28	TRBJ2-7	few	.	CASGQFPYEQYF	TGTGCCAGCGGCCAGTTCCCCTACGAGCAGTACTTC
TRBV12-3/TRBV12-4	TRBJ2-3	many	.	CASRYGDTQYF	TGTGCCAGCAGGTACGGAGACACGCAGTATTTT
TRBV13	TRBJ1-1	.	.	CASSFPGLNEAFF	TGTGCCAGCAGCTTCCCCGGGCTTAATGAAGCTTTCTTT
TRBV7-9	TRBJ2-5	few	.	CASSQWGGETQYF	TGTGCCAGCAGCCAGTGGGGAGGAGAGACCCAGTACTTC
TRBV3-1	TRBJ2-3	many	.	CASSGLVGDTQYF	TGTGCCAGCAGTGGTTTAGTAGGAGATACGCAGTATTTT
TRBV28	TRBJ1-1	.	.	CASSLPYLEAFF	TGTGCCAGCAGTTTGCCTTACCTCGAAGCTTTCTTT
TRBV7-9	TRBJ2-1	.	.	CASSSEGIYNEQFF	TGTGCCAGCAGCTCGGAAGGGATTTACAATGAGCAGTTCTTC
TRBV7-9	TRBJ2-2	.	.	CASSRDLNTGELFF	TGTGCCAGCAGCCGGGACTTGAACACCGGGGAGCTGTTTTTT
TRBV9	TRBJ2-1	few	.	CASGTLGGYNEQFF	TGTGCCAGCGGGACTCTAGGGGGATACAATGAGCAGTTCTTC
TRBV28	TRBJ2-1	many	.	CASRWRAPIHNEQFF	TGTGCCAGCAGATGGCGGGCCCCAATTCACAATGAGCAGTTCTTC
TRBV29-1	TRBJ1-2	few	.	CSVEGGLMGVYGYTF	TGCAGCGTTGAAGGCGGTTTAATGGGGGTCTATGGCTACACCTTC
TRBV12-3/TRBV12-4	TRBJ2-7	many	.	CASSPSRSVGEQYF	TGTGCCAGCAGTCCTAGCAGGAGCGTGGGCGAGCAGTACTTC
TRBV29-1	TRBJ2-2	.	TRBD2	CSVEGLAGGTGELFF	TGCAGCGTTGAAGGACTAGCGGGAGGCACCGGGGAGCTGTTTTTT
TRBV2	TRBJ1-5	many	.	CASNRASNQPQHF	TGTGCCAGTAACAGGGCTAGCAATCAGCCCCAGCATTTT
TRBV7-9	TRBJ1-1	.	.	CASTRDGTEAFF	TGTGCCAGCACCCGAGATGGCACTGAAGCTTTCTTT
TRBV20-1	TRBJ2-5	few	TRBD1	CSARETRTGEQETQYF	TGCAGTGCTAGAGAGACACGGACAGGGGAACAAGAGACCCAGTACTTC
TRBV5-6	TRBJ1-1	few	.	CASSYFFGVYTEAFF	TGTGCCAGCAGCTATTTTTTTGGTGTATACACTGAAGCTTTCTTT
TRBV3-1	TRBJ1-2	.	.	CASSQEPASSGGYTF	TGTGCCAGCAGCCAAGAACCGGCTAGCTCGGGGGGCTACACCTTC
TRBV28	TRBJ2-1	.	TRBD1	CVSSHLPGTGEQNEQFF	TGTGTCAGCAGTCACCTCCCCGGGACAGGGGAGCAGAATGAGCAGTTCTTC
TRBV3-1	TRBJ2-2	many	.	CATLNIAGNNTGELFF	TGTGCCACCCTTAATATCGCGGGGAACAACACCGGGGAGCTGTTTTTT
TRBV13	TRBJ1-2	few	TRBD1	CASSRRTGIDGYTF	TGTGCCAGCAGCCGAAGGACAGGGATCGATGGCTACACCTTC
TRBV9	TRBJ2-1	many	TRBD2	CASSVGLANEQFF	TGTGCCAGCAGCGTCGGACTAGCCAATGAGCAGTTCTTC
TRBV2	TRBJ2-2	.	.	CASSEAGSYTGELFF	TGTGCCAGCAGTGAAGCGGGCAGCTACACCGGGGAGCTGTTTTTT
TRBV7-8	TRBJ2-1	many	.	CASSVWGETPYNEQFF	TGTGCCAGCAGCGTATGGGGGGAGACCCCCTACAATGAGCAGTTCTTC
TRBV6-5	TRBJ1-6	.	TRBD1	CASSYLTGGENNSPLHF	TGTGCCAGCAGTTATCTCACAGGGGGGGAGAATAATTCACCCCTCCACTTT
TRBV11-2	TRBJ2-2	many	.	CASSLLETGELFF	TGTGCCAGCAGCCTGCTAGAGACCGGGGAGCTGTTTTTT
TRBV7-9	TRBJ1-2	.	.	CASSPDRKGYTF	TGTGCCAGCAGCCCGGACCGGAAAGGCTACACCTTC
TRBV12-3/TRBV12-4	TRBJ2-5	many	TRBD2	CASTPGLAGDWETQYF	TGTGCCAGCACGCCGGGCCTAGCGGGAGATTGGGAGACCCAGTACTTC
TRBV7-2	TRBJ2-1	.	.	CASSSTSGALRTNEQFF	TGTGCCAGCAGCTCGACTTCCGGGGCCTTAAGGACCAATGAGCAGTTCTTC
TRBV15	TRBJ2-1	.	.	CATSRVLYNEQFF	TGTGCCACCAGCAGAGTATTGTACAATGAGCAGTTCTTC
TRBV7-9	TRBJ1-1	.	.	CASGGEGADTEAFF	TGTGCCAGCGGGGGGGAGGGCGCGGACACTGAAGCTTTCTTT
TRBV27	TRBJ2-7	many	TRBD2	CASSPGLASYEQYF	TGTGCCAGCAGCCCGGGACTAGCAAGCTACGAGCAGTACTTC
TRBV29-1	TRBJ2-1	.	.	CSVLTPTYNEQFF	TGCAGCGTCCTTACACCCACCTACAATGAGCAGTTCTTC
TRBV2	TRBJ2-2	many	.	CASSHRRGELFF	TGTGCCAGCAGCCACAGAAGGGGGGAGCTGTTTTTT